This T cell receptor (beta chain) was observed in a study of vaccination and CD4 T cells after COVID-19 (dated by TCRdb to the early 2020s). Describing the broader study: Convalescent patients had a positive SARS-CoV-2 result on nasal swab PCR, and of these patients, nine had mild disease and one had severe disease. In the convalescent cohort there were six males and four females, among whom were two Hispanic individuals, seven Caucasians, two Asians and one multiracial person. Participants received two doses of either the Pfizer-BioNTech BNT162b2 vaccine (n=8) or the Moderna mRNA-1273 vaccine (n=2). Post-COVID blood samples from convalescent patients were collected a median of 101 days after diagnosis, with a range of 35 to 161 days. Post-vaccine blood samples were taken a median of roughly 72 days after the second vaccine dose, with a range of 14 to 241 days. The cultures were stimulated with overlapping spike peptide pools from SARS-CoV-2 and from the common cold coronaviruses HCoV-NL63, HCoV-OC43 and HCoV-229E. In control cultures, a CEFX viral epitope pool was used as positive control, an HIV-1 Nef peptide pool was used as negative control, or no peptide was added. The spike-specific CD4+ TCR repertoire was compared before and after mRNA vaccination in fewer than eleven COVID-19 convalescent patients and 4 infection-naive healthy vaccine recipients.

In the paper's terms, the treatment or condition label means: roughly 10-day PBMC culture with coronavirus spike peptide pools or control peptides (ViraFEST assay). The ViraFEST assay was used in the study, in which antigen-specific T cells were expanded with peptide pools and expanded clonotypes were subsequently identified by TCR sequencing. Positive SARS-CoV-2 PCR tests in the convalescent patients dated from March to December 2020, before Alpha, Beta and Delta variants emerged in the United States. Each well held 1.5 million to 2.5 million PBMCs cultured with 9 to 10 ug/ml peptide pools in IMDM containing approximately 4.8% human AB serum and around 9 IU/ml IL-2. Half of the culture medium was replaced with fresh IL-2-containing medium on days 3 and 7. After less than twelve days of culture, CD4+ T cells were isolated by negative selection with the EasySep CD4+ T cell isolation kit. PBMCs were separated from whole blood using Ficoll-Paque Plus gradient centrifugation and then either used fresh or cryopreserved at -140C. Triplicate wells were generally used for each culture condition.

From its cysteine to its phenylalanine, the CDR3 spans 15 amino acids. Left in the record is the CDR3 DNA by itself, 45 bases read in frame from the first base. V loses 0 bases, J loses 6 bases, and the germline ends lie 14 bases apart. CDR1 and CDR2, looked up from the germline V gene, are MNHEY and SVGEGT. In regard to this clonotype: It lacks a known antigen. The record has no base qualities; no much larger clone is one base away.

To prepare the library, PCR was applied. TCR sequencing of DNA from cultured CD4+ T cells used the Oncomine TCR Beta short-read assay at the Johns Hopkins FTIC core. The QIAamp micro DNA kit was used to extract genomic DNA from the cultured CD4+ T cells. Oncomine TCR Beta libraries from cultured CD4+ T cells were pooled using unique dual indexes and sequenced on an Illumina iSeq 100. In the authors' own workflow: Non-productive sequences were removed, and CDR3s not starting with C, not ending with F or W, or shorter than 7 amino acids were discarded. The MANAFEST web application identified antigen-specific clonotypes by comparing peptide-stimulated wells against reference wells and other culture wells. For a clone to be called positive, the clone needed an FDR below 0.05, an odds ratio above 5, and a productive frequency above 0.1% in at least two of three replicate wells. A clonotype was classed as cross-reactive if the clonotype showed significant expansion both in SARS-CoV-2 spike wells and in at least one common cold coronavirus spike condition. Similarity between CDR3 sequences was evaluated in R version 3.6.1 using Levenshtein distances (stringdist) and unrooted phylogenetic trees (ape). TCRdb's own reprocessing of the public reads used fastp at Q25 and MiXCR and kept productive beta chains. Entries are consolidated by CDR3 protein sequence, retaining the most common genes and DNA. TCRdb, not the authors, supplied the V and J calls. This sample is represented by some 13,000 distinct CDR3 sequences; about 60% of them were singletons. The ten largest account for under 8.5% of the sample.

What the study reported, not specific to this receptor: The median count of SARS-CoV-2-reactive clonotypes went up from approximately 20 after infection to about 40 after vaccination, although the change was not significant. Of the vaccine-specific clones in convalescent patients, 304 of 307, or nearly all, reacted only to SARS-CoV-2 spike and did not cross-react with common cold coronaviruses. The number of convalescent patients in the study was relatively small, and the study did not examine early timepoints following natural infection. In convalescent patients, a median approximately 83% of post-vaccine SARS-CoV-2-reactive clones were detected only after vaccination, and vaccine-specific priming was suggested by this finding.

The chain uses TRBV6-2 or TRBV6-3 and TRBJ1-1; TRBD1 could be the D gene, as 6 bases match. Sequencing was performed on CD4+ T cells from blood, cultured in vitro, taken before SARS-CoV-2 vaccination. The receptor comes from a human donor who had recovered from COVID-19. The bases are TGTGCCAGCAGTTACTCGGAGACGACAGGACCTGAAGCTTTCTTT. Its product reads: CASSYSETTGPEAFF.